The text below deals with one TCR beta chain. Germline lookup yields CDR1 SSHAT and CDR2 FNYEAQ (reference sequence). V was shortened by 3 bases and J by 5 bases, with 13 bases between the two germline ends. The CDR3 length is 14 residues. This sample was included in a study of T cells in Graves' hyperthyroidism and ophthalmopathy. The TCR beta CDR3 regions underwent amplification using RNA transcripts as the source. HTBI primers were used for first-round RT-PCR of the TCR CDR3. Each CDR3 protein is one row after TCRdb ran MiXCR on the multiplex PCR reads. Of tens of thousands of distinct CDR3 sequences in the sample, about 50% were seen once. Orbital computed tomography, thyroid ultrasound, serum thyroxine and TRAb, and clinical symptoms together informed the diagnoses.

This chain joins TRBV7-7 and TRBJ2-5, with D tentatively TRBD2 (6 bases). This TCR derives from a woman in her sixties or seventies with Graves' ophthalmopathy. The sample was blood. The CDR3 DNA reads TGTGCCAGCAGCTTGACGGGGACTGGTGAGACCCAGTACTTC. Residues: CASSLTGTGETQYF. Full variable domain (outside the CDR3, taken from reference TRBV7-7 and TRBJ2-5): GAGVSQSPRYKVTKRGQDVTLRCDPISSHATLYWYQQALGQGPEFLTYFNYEAQPDKSGLPSDRFSAERPEGSISTLTIQRTEQRDSAMYRCASSLTGTGETQYFGPGTRLLVL.